This T cell receptor beta chain was obtained from a study of blood T cell repertoires in COVID-19. There are 13 residues in the CDR3. The V segment lost 6 bases and the J segment 5 bases; nucleotides outside the gene matches: 5. The table came from immunoSEQ multiplex PCR; TCRdb's copy has only in-frame clones and leaves some out. The sample carries under 350,000 clones, 75% to 95% recorded once. The sample comprised peripheral blood. The chain carries TRBV12-3 or TRBV12-4 and TRBJ2-7; 9 nucleotides match TRBD1. This receptor was identified in a woman between 25 and 40 years old with COVID-19, enrolled during active disease. CDR3 in amino acids: CASRGTGINEQYF. In nucleotides, the CDR3 is TGTGCCAGCAGAGGGACAGGGATCAACGAGCAGTACTTC.